This T cell receptor beta chain was captured by sequencing in a study of blood T cell repertoires in COVID-19. Study at large: The origin of the acute and convalescent COVID-19 samples was the United States, Italy and Spain. From T cells, B-cell-depleted T cells, or PBMCs came the material, which was cDNA or gDNA.

Original methodology: Amplification from reference gene primers served as the basis for estimated nucleated cell counts. Method: immunoSEQ multiplex PCR; TCRdb's copy keeps in-frame clones and lacks some. V, J and clone size were drawn from that table, and D and trimming were deduced from the DNA. The sample lists hundreds of thousands of clones, approximately 87% occurring once. The length of the CDR3 is 13 residues. Germline CDR1 LGHNA, CDR2 YSLEER. With 3 bases removed from V and 4 bases from J, the gap between germline ends came to 9 bases. This clone appeared a single time. This TCR derives from a woman aged 50 to 65 with active or convalescent COVID-19. This chain links TRBV4-3 with TRBJ1-1, with unresolved D. Sequenced: peripheral blood. The chain's CDR3 is CASSHGSGTEAFF. Written as DNA, the CDR3 is TGCGCCAGCAGCCATGGGTCGGGCACTGAAGCTTTCTTT.